This T cell receptor (beta chain) comes out of a study of PD-L1 blockade in urothelial cancer. As for the study in general: The median T cell count in blood samples was more than 110,000.

The assay was immunoSEQ multiplex PCR, and TCRdb's table has in-frame clones only and misses some. This sample has about 130,000 clones; roughly 84% occur once, and the top ten carry 3.2%. CDR1 and CDR2 from the germline V gene are SQVTM and ANQGSEA. CDR3 length: 13 residues. V shed 4 bases and J shed 3 bases, with 13 bases lying between them. This clone was observed once. Time point meaning: pretreatment peripheral blood. The J gene is TRBJ2-7, the V gene TRBV29-1; D gene uncertain. The source of this sequence is a man aged 45-60 years with urothelial cancer. The source material was PBMCs, sampled around atezolizumab (anti-PD-L1) treatment. This chain's CDR3 is CSVGLPNLYEQYF. In DNA, the CDR3 is TGCAGCGTTGGACTTCCCAACCTCTACGAGCAGTACTTC.